Below are 30 T cell receptor beta chains sequenced from a single sample in a study of spatial heterogeneity in lung cancer. TCRdb reprocessed the 5' RACE reads via MiXCR and lists one record per CDR3 protein. The data hold 90,000 to 95,000 distinct CDR3 sequences, with 9.5% to 15% observed a single time. Time point here: sample taken at primary tumor resection. The sample in question was PBMCs, obtained at surgery. The receptor set was obtained from a male donor with early-stage non-small cell lung cancer.

This clonotype was detected a few times. The chain employs TRBV12-3 or TRBV12-4 and TRBJ1-6; D is unclear. This CDR3 has 14 residues. Trimming took off 11 bases at V and 9 bases at J, with 20 bases between the two ends. CDR3 protein: CAGKSQAGGSPLHF. The CDR3 nucleotides read TGTGCCGGCAAATCTCAGGCGGGAGGTTCACCCCTCCACTTT.

This chain uses TRBV6-6 with TRBJ2-5; D not certain. The CDR3 totals 15 residues. V lost 6 bases, J lost 1 base, and 15 bases lay in between. From germline, CDR1 is MNHNY and CDR2 SVGAGI (reference sequence). DNA of the CDR3: TGTGCCAGCAGCTGGAACTGGCACGGCCAAGAGACCCAGTACTTC. As protein: CASSWNWHGQETQYF.

The sample holds many counts of this clonotype. The chain is built from TRBV7-2 and TRBJ2-3; possibly TRBD1 or TRBD2 for D (5 bases each). The germline V gene has CDR1 SGHTA and CDR2 FQGNSA. V shed 4 bases and J shed 0 bases, with 11 bases lying between them. CDR3 length: 15 amino acids. CDR3 coding DNA: TGTGCCAGCAGCTCGGGACCATCTAGCACAGATACGCAGTATTTT. Translating gives CASSSGPSSTDTQYF.

This clonotype was observed a few times. The chain combines TRBV14 with TRBJ1-6; 12 bases agree with TRBD1. J lost 8 bases, V lost 1 base, and 3 bases had no gene match. From germline, CDR1 is SGHDN and CDR2 FVKESK. CDR3 length equals 16 residues. The DNA for the CDR3 is TGTGCCAGCAGCCAAGTTGGGACAGGGGGCGATTCACCCCTCCACTTT. This sequence encodes CASSQVGTGGDSPLHF. The whole variable domain, filled in from reference TRBV14 and TRBJ1-6, reads EAGVTQFPSHSVIEKGQTVTLRCDPISGHDNLYWYRRVMGKEIKFLLHFVKESKQDESGMPNNRFLAERTGGTYSTLKVQPAELEDSGVYFCASSQVGTGGDSPLHFGNGTRLTVT.

Ten or more counts support this clonotype. This chain connects TRBV30 to TRBJ2-3; D remains unclear. The CDR3 is 12 amino acids. V was pared by 0 bases and J by 11 bases, with 12 bases between. Germline CDR1 GTSNPN, CDR2 SVGIG (reference sequence). CDR3 DNA sequence: TGTGCCTGGAGTGTCGACCCGCTCGGGCAGTATTTT. It translates to CAWSVDPLGQYF.

V and J are TRBV11-2 and TRBJ2-3; 10 bases are shared with TRBD2. V was clipped by 5 bases and J by 3 bases; unmatched bases: 11. CDR1 and CDR2 (germline): SGHAT, FQNNGV. The CDR3 is 17 amino acids. This chain's CDR3 is CASSHLGLAGETDTQYF. For the CDR3, the DNA is TGTGCCAGCAGCCATCTGGGCCTAGCGGGGGAAACAGATACGCAGTATTTT.

The chain carries TRBV14 and TRBJ2-7; 9 positions agree with TRBD1. CDR1 is SGHDN and CDR2 is FVKESK in the germline V gene. This CDR3 has 13 residues. V was pared by 5 bases and J by 6 bases, with 5 bases of the junction left unmatched. The CDR3 loop is CASSKGTGSEQYF. CDR3 DNA sequence: TGTGCCAGCAGCAAAGGGACAGGGAGCGAGCAGTACTTC.

V usage is TRBV15 and J usage is TRBJ2-1; TRBD1 might be the D (5 bases). CDR3 size: 14 residues. CDR1 and CDR2 (germline): LNHNV, YYDKDF (reference sequence). Trimming cost V 0 bases and J 12 bases, with 15 bases left between them. The CDR3 is CATSRESEGTGQFF. In DNA form, the CDR3 reads TGTGCCACCAGCAGAGAATCGGAAGGAACAGGGCAGTTCTTC.

In this sample, this clonotype turned up a few times. The rearrangement links TRBV24-1 to TRBJ1-1; TRBD1 is a possible D gene (6 bases). V was trimmed by 4 bases and J by 4 bases, leaving 15 bases between them. Germline V CDR1 and CDR2: KGHDR, SFDVKD. CDR3 length: 15 residues. CDR3 nucleotide sequence: TGTGCCACCAGTGACGGGCAGGGGAGGGGCACTGAAGCTTTCTTT. This sequence encodes CATSDGQGRGTEAFF.

The chain couples TRBV5-1 to TRBJ2-2, with D hard to call. The CDR3 spans 15 residues. V lost 0 bases, J lost 0 bases, and 6 bases lay in between. The germline CDR1 and CDR2 sequences are SGHRS and YFSETQ. This CDR3 reads CASSLVQANTGELFF. CDR3 sequence (DNA): TGCGCCAGCAGCTTGGTGCAGGCGAACACCGGGGAGCTGTTTTTT.

The chain combines TRBV7-2 with TRBJ2-4; 7 bases are a match to TRBD1. The V segment lost 5 bases and the J segment 1 base; nucleotides outside the gene matches: 11. Per germline, CDR1 SGHTA and CDR2 FQGNSA. The CDR3 covers 17 residues. CDR3 protein: CASSPQSGGAAKNIQYF. The DNA of the CDR3 is TGTGCCAGCAGCCCTCAGTCAGGGGGAGCGGCCAAAAACATTCAGTACTTC.

J is TRBJ2-5 and V is TRBV5-1; no firm D call. V dropped 0 bases and J dropped 5 bases, with 8 bases sitting between them. This CDR3 contains 13 residues. The germline V gene has CDR1 SGHRS and CDR2 YFSETQ. CDR3 protein: CASSLGPWETQYF. For the CDR3, the DNA is TGCGCCAGCAGCTTGGGGCCCTGGGAGACCCAGTACTTC. Drawing the rest from reference TRBV5-1 and TRBJ2-5, the complete variable domain is KAGVTQTPRYLIKTRGQQVTLSCSPISGHRSVSWYQQTPGQGLQFLFEYFSETQRNKGNFPGRFSGRQFSNSRSEMNVSTLELGDSALYLCASSLGPWETQYFGPGTRLLVL.

This clonotype was detected many times. The chain combines TRBV20-1 with TRBJ1-5; no definite D call. There are 15 residues in the CDR3. Trimming removed 6 bases from V and 0 bases from J, with 15 bases in between. Germline CDR1 is DFQATT and CDR2 is SNEGSKA (reference sequence). The DNA for the CDR3 is TGCAGTGCAACCCCGGGGAGTAATAGCAATCAGCCCCAGCATTTT. This gives the protein CSATPGSNSNQPQHF.

CDR3 region: CASSLRQGFREKLFF. For the CDR3, the DNA is TGTGCCAGCAGTCTCCGGCAGGGGTTTCGAGAAAAACTGTTTTTT. V is TRBV27 and J is TRBJ1-4, with D possibly matching TRBD1 (6 bases). From germline, CDR1 is MNHEY and CDR2 SMNVEV (reference sequence). Trimming removed 5 bases at V and 8 bases at J, with 18 bases between. This CDR3 is 15 amino acids long.

This chain connects TRBV20-1 to TRBJ2-7, with D perhaps matching TRBD1 (5 bases). This CDR3 comprises 14 residues. Trimming cost V 1 base and J 2 bases, with 12 bases left between them. Germline V lookup: CDR1 DFQATT, CDR2 SNEGSKA (reference sequence). This chain's CDR3 is CSARVGATAYEQYF. CDR3 sequence (DNA): TGCAGTGCTAGAGTTGGGGCTACCGCCTACGAGCAGTACTTC.

V is TRBV2 and J is TRBJ2-5; 12 bases match TRBD2. V was pared by 8 bases and J by 5 bases, with 6 bases of the junction left unmatched. Germline V CDR1 and CDR2: SNHLY, FYNNEI. The CDR3 totals 14 residues. CDR3 nucleotides: TGTGCCAGCGTATGGGGGACTAGCGGGGAGACCCAGTACTTC. The encoded protein is CASVWGTSGETQYF.

In this sample, this clonotype turned up many times. This chain joins TRBV7-2 and TRBJ1-5, with TRBD1 as a possible D gene (6 bases). Germline CDR1 and CDR2: SGHTA and FQGNSA. With 5 bases removed from V and 3 bases from J, the gap between germline ends came to 11 bases. CDR3 size: 14 residues. CDR3 protein: CASSGQGPNQPQHF. CDR3 DNA: TGTGCCAGCAGCGGGCAGGGGCCCAATCAGCCCCAGCATTTT.

The chain carries TRBV6-5 and TRBJ2-7, with 8 positions matching TRBD1. V shed 4 bases and J 11 bases; nucleotides not matched to a gene: 10. CDR3 length: 13 amino acids. Germline V gives CDR1 MNHEY, CDR2 SVGAGI. The CDR3 protein is CASSSSGQGQEYF. CDR3 sequence (DNA): TGTGCCAGCAGTTCCTCCGGTCAGGGACAGGAGTACTTC.

The chain employs TRBV5-6 and TRBJ2-7, with 8 bases matching TRBD2. Trimming cost V 4 bases and J 4 bases; bases outside gene matches: 10. The CDR3 loop spans 15 amino acids. Germline CDR1 and CDR2: SGHDT and YYEEEE. Here the CDR3 reads CASSTLAGPSYEQYF. The CDR3 nucleotides read TGTGCCAGCAGCACCCTAGCGGGCCCTTCGTACGAGCAGTACTTC.

The sample holds many counts of this clonotype. CDR3 protein: CASSLGTVQETQYF. DNA of the CDR3: TGTGCCAGCAGTTTAGGGACGGTCCAAGAGACCCAGTACTTC. V gene TRBV27 combines with J gene TRBJ2-5; D tentatively fits TRBD1 or TRBD2 (5 bases each). The V gene's germline CDR1 is MNHEY and CDR2 SMNVEV (reference sequence). The CDR3 contains 14 residues. The V gene lost 2 bases and the J gene lost 1 base, with 8 bases spanning the gap.

The CDR3 is CASTLGGRGTGELFF. CDR3 bases: TGTGCCAGCACATTAGGGGGGCGTGGCACCGGGGAGCTGTTTTTT. The rearrangement links TRBV12-3 or TRBV12-4 to TRBJ2-2; D may be TRBD1 or TRBD2 (6 bases each). Between the trimmed V and J ends, which lost 7 bases and 4 bases, there was a span of 16 bases. The CDR3 loop spans 15 amino acids.

The rearrangement joins TRBV29-1 to TRBJ2-7; TRBD1 agrees at 8 bases. CDR1 SQVTM and CDR2 ANQGSEA come from the germline V gene. The J segment lost 4 bases and the V segment lost 6 bases, leaving 8 bases of the junction unmatched. This CDR3 comprises 13 residues. The chain's CDR3 is CSVTLTGAYEQYF. CDR3 nucleotide sequence: TGCAGCGTGACCTTGACAGGGGCATACGAGCAGTACTTC.

The chain uses TRBV7-9 and TRBJ2-7, with TRBD2 as a possible D gene (5 bases). Trimming shortened V by 1 base and J by 6 bases, and 10 bases separated the two germline ends. Per the germline V gene, CDR1 is SEHNR and CDR2 is FQNEAQ (reference sequence). The CDR3 spans 13 residues. The DNA of the CDR3 is TGTGCCAGCAGCTTAGGTTCGGGATCCGAGCAGTACTTC. It is translated as CASSLGSGSEQYF.

There are many counts of this clonotype. V usage is TRBV12-3 or TRBV12-4 and J usage is TRBJ2-3; perhaps D is TRBD1 or TRBD2 (5 bases each). The CDR3 runs to 12 residues. V was trimmed by 6 bases and J by 6 bases, leaving 10 bases between them. For the CDR3, the DNA is TGTGCCAGCAGAGCTGAGGGGGATACGCAGTATTTT. Protein sequence: CASRAEGDTQYF.

Turning to this clonotype: The junction departs from the called germline gene at one end, perhaps through a read error. The rearrangement joins TRBV7-7 to TRBJ2-5, with D hard to call. CDR1 is SSHAT, CDR2 FNYEAQ, per germline (reference sequence). This CDR3 comprises 14 residues. The CDR3 nucleotides are TGTGCTAGCAGCTTGACACATCTGGGTGAGACCCAGTACTTC. Protein product: CASSLTHLGETQYF.

This clonotype occurred once. The rearrangement links TRBV28 to TRBJ2-7, with TRBD1 identical over 7 bases. CDR3 length equals 14 residues. Losses at the gene ends were 8 bases for V and 2 bases for J; bases not matched to a gene: 9. The germline gives CDR1 MDHEN, CDR2 SYDVKM. CDR3 amino acids: CASESGTATYEQYF. The CDR3 region has the DNA TGTGCCAGCGAGTCCGGGACAGCCACCTACGAGCAGTACTTC.

The chain combines TRBV9 with TRBJ2-1, with 8 bases lining up with TRBD2. Looked up from germline, CDR1 is SGDLS and CDR2 is YYNGEE. There are 15 residues in the CDR3. The J segment lost 9 bases and the V segment lost 3 bases, leaving 11 bases of the junction unmatched. In DNA, the CDR3 is TGTGCCAGCAGCGCCGGGACTAGATCGTTTGGTGAGCAGTTCTTC. This codes for CASSAGTRSFGEQFF. The full variable domain, its missing parts supplied by reference TRBV9 and TRBJ2-1, is DSGVTQTPKHLITATGQRVTLRCSPRSGDLSVYWYQQSLDQGLQFLIQYYNGEERAKGNILERFSAQQFPDLHSELNLSSLELGDSALYFCASSAGTRSFGEQFFGPGTRLTVL.

V usage is TRBV7-2 and J usage is TRBJ1-5; D might be TRBD1 (6 bases). Trimming stripped 7 bases from V and 7 bases from J, with 23 bases between. This CDR3 region has 16 residues. The germline CDR1 and CDR2 sequences are SGHTA and FQGNSA. In DNA form, the CDR3 reads TGTGCCAGCACCATAAGGGGAGGGGCAGGGGTCCAGCCCCAGCATTTT. As protein: CASTIRGGAGVQPQHF.

This clonotype was recorded at least ten times. The J gene is TRBJ2-3, the V gene TRBV12-3 or TRBV12-4; D unresolved. The CDR3 runs to 15 residues. V lost 6 bases and J lost 1, with 14 bases in between. The CDR3 sequence is CASSPRVSGTDTQYF. CDR3 DNA sequence: TGTGCCAGCAGCCCCCGCGTTAGTGGCACAGATACGCAGTATTTT.

This chain joins TRBV6-2 or TRBV6-3 and TRBJ2-7; 10 bases match TRBD2. Trimming took 6 bases from V and 2 from J; bases not matched to a gene: 4. CDR1 is MNHEY, CDR2 SVGEGT, per germline. This CDR3 region has 14 residues. The CDR3 region is CASSDGLAAYEQYF. As DNA, the CDR3 is TGTGCCAGCAGCGACGGACTAGCGGCCTACGAGCAGTACTTC.